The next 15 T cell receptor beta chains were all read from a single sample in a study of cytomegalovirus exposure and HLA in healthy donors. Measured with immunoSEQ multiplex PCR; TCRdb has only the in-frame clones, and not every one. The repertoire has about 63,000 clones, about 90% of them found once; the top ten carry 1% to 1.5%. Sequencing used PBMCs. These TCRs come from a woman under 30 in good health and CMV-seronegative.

The CDR3 coding sequence is TGTGCCAGCCCCATCCACGGACAGGGGGCGTACGAGCAGTACTTC. This sequence encodes CASPIHGQGAYEQYF. This chain connects TRBV5-6 to TRBJ2-7; TRBD1 agrees at 11 bases. J was trimmed by 4 bases and V by 7 bases; bases with no gene match: 10. The germline V gene has CDR1 SGHDT and CDR2 YYEEEE. The CDR3 length is 15 residues. The full variable domain, its missing parts supplied by reference TRBV5-6 and TRBJ2-7, is DAGVTQSPTHLIKTRGQQVTLRCSPKSGHDTVSWYQQALGQGPQFIFQYYEEEERQRGNFPDRFSGHQFPNYSSELNVNALLLGDSALYLCASPIHGQGAYEQYFGPGTRLTVT.

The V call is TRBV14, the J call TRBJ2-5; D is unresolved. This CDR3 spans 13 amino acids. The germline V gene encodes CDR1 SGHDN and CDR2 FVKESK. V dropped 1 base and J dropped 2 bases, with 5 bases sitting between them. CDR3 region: CASSQVVQETQYF. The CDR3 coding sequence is TGTGCCAGCAGCCAAGTCGTACAAGAGACCCAGTACTTC.

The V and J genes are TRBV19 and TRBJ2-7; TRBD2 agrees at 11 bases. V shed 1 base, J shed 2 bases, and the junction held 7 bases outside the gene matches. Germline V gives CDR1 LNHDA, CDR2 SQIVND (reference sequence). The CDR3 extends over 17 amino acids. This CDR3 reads CASSIAGTSGDPYEQYF. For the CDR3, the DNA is TGTGCCAGTAGTATAGCTGGGACTAGCGGAGACCCCTACGAGCAGTACTTC.

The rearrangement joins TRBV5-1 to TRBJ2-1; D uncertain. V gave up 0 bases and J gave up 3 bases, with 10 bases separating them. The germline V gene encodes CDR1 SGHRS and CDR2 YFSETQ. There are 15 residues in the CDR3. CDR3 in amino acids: CASSLVSANYNEQFF. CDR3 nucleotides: TGCGCCAGCAGCTTGGTGTCAGCGAACTACAATGAGCAGTTCTTC.

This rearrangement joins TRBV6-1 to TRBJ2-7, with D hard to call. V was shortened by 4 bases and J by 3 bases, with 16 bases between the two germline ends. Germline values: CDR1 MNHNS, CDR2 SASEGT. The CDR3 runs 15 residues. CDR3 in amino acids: CASSARSGFNYEQYF. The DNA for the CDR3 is TGTGCCAGCAGTGCCCGGAGTGGATTCAACTACGAGCAGTACTTC.

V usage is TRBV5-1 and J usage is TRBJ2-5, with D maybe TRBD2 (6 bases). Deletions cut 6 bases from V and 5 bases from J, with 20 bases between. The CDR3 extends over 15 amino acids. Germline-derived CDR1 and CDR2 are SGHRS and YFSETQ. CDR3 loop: CASTGVPGAWETQYF. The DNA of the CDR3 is TGCGCCAGCACTGGCGTACCGGGAGCATGGGAGACCCAGTACTTC.

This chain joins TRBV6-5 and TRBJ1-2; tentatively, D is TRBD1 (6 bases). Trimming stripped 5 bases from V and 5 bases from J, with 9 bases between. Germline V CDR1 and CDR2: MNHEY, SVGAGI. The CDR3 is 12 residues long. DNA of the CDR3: TGTGCCAGCAGTACCCAGGGGTATGGCTACACCTTC. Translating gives CASSTQGYGYTF.

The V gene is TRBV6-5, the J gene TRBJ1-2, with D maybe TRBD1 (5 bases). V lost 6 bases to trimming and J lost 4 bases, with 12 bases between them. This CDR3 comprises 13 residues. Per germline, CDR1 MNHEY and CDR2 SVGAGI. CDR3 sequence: CASSRQGIYGYTF. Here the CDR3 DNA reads TGTGCCAGCAGCCGGCAGGGAATCTATGGCTACACCTTC.

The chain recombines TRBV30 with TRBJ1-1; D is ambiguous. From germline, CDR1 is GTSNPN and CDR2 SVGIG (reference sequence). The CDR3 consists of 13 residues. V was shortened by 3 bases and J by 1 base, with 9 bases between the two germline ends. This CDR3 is CAWSRGPNTEAFF. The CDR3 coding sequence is TGTGCCTGGAGCCGGGGTCCGAACACTGAAGCTTTCTTT.

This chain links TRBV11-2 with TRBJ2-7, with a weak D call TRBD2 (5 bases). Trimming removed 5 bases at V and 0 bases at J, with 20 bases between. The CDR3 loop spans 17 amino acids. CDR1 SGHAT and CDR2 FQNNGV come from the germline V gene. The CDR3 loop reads CASSDYGRRPSSYEQYF. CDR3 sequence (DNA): TGTGCCAGCAGCGACTATGGACGGCGTCCGAGCTCCTACGAGCAGTACTTC.

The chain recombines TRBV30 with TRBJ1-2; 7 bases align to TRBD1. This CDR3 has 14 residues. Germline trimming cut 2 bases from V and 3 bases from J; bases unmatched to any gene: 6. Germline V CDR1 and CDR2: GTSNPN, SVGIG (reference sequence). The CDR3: CAWSPDRYHYGYTF. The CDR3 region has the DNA TGTGCCTGGAGTCCGGACAGGTATCACTATGGCTACACCTTC.

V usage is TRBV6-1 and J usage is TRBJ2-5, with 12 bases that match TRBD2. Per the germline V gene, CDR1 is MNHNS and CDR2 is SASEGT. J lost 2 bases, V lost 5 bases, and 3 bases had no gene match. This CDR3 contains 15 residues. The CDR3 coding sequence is TGTGCCAGCAGTCCAGGACTAGCGGGACAAGAGACCCAGTACTTC. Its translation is CASSPGLAGQETQYF.

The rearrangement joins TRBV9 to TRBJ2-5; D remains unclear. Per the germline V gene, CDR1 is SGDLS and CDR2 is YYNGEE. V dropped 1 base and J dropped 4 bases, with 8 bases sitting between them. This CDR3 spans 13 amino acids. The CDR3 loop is CASSVRSGETQYF. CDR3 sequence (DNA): TGTGCCAGCAGCGTAAGATCGGGAGAGACCCAGTACTTC. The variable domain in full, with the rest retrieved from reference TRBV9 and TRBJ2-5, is DSGVTQTPKHLITATGQRVTLRCSPRSGDLSVYWYQQSLDQGLQFLIQYYNGEERAKGNILERFSAQQFPDLHSELNLSSLELGDSALYFCASSVRSGETQYFGPGTRLLVL.

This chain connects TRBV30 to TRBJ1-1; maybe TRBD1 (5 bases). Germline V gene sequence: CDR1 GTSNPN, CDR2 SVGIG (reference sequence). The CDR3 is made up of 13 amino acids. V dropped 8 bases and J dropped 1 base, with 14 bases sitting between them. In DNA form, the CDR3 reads TGTGCCCACAAGGGGCGGACGAACACTGAAGCTTTCTTT. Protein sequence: CAHKGRTNTEAFF.

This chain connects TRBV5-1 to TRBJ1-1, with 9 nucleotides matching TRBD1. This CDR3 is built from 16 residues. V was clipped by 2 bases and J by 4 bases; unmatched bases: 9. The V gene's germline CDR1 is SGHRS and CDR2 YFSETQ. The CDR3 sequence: CASSFGDRAGGTEAFF. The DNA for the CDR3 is TGCGCCAGCAGCTTTGGGGACAGGGCGGGAGGCACTGAAGCTTTCTTT.